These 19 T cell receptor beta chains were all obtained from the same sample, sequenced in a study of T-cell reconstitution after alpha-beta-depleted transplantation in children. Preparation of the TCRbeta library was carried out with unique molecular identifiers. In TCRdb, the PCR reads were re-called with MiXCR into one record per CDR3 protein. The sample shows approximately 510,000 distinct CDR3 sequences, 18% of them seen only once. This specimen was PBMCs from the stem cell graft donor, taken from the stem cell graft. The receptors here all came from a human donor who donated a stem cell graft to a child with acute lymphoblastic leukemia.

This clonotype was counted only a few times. DNA of the CDR3: TGCGCCAGCACATTTCTACAGGGGGCCTACGAGCAGTACTTC. Translated: CASTFLQGAYEQYF. The V and J genes are TRBV5-1 and TRBJ2-7; 8 nucleotides match TRBD1. This CDR3 contains 14 residues. Germline CDR1 SGHRS, CDR2 YFSETQ. V was clipped by 6 bases and J by 2 bases; unmatched bases: 7.

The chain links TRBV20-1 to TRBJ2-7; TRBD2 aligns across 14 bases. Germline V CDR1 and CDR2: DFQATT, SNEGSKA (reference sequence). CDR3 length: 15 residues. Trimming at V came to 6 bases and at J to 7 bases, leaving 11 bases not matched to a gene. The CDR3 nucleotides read TGCAGTGCCAGGACTAGCGGGAGGCTCCTAGGGGAGCAGTACTTC. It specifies CSARTSGRLLGEQYF.

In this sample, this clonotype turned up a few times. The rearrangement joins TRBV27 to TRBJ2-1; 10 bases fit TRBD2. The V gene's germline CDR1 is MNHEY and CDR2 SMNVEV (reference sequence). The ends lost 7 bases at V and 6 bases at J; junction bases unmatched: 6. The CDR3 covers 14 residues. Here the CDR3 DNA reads TGTGCCAGCAATATAGCGGGAGGCCCCAATGAGCAGTTCTTC. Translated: CASNIAGGPNEQFF.

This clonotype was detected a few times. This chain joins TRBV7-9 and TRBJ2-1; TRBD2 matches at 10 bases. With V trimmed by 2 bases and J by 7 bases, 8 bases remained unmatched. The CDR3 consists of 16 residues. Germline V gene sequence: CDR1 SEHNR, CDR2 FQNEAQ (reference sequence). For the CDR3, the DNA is TGTGCCAGCAGCTTATACCCTAGCGGGAGTCCAAATGAGCAGTTCTTC. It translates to CASSLYPSGSPNEQFF. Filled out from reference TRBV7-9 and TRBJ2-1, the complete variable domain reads DTGVSQNPRHKITKRGQNVTFRCDPISEHNRLYWYRQTLGQGPEFLTYFQNEAQLEKSRLLSDRFSAERPKGSFSTLEIQRTEQGDSAMYLCASSLYPSGSPNEQFFGPGTRLTVL.

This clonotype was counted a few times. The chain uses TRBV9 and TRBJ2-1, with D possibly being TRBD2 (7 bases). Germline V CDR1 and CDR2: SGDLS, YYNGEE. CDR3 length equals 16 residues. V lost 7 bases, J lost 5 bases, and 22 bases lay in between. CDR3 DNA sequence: TGTGCCAGCGGCCGGGGGGCTAGCGGAGGCCACAATGAGCAGTTCTTC. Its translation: CASGRGASGGHNEQFF.

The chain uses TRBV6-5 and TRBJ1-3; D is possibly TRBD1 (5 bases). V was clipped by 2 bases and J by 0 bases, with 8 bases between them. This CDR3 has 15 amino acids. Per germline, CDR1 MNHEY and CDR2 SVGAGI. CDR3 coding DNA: TGTGCCAGCAGTTACGGGACCTCCTCTGGAAACACCATATATTTT. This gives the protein CASSYGTSSGNTIYF.

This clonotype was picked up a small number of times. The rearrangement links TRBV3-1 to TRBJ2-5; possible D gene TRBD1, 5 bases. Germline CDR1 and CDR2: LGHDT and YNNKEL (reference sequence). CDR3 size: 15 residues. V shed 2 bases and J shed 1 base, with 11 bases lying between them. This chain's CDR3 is CASSQFVGRQETQYF. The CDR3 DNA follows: TGTGCCAGCAGCCAATTTGTGGGGCGCCAAGAGACCCAGTACTTC.

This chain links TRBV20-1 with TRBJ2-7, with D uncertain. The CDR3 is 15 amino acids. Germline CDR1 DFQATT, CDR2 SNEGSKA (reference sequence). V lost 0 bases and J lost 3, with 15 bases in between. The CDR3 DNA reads TGCAGTGCTAGAGATAATTCGGCCTCAATCTACGAGCAGTACTTC. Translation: CSARDNSASIYEQYF.

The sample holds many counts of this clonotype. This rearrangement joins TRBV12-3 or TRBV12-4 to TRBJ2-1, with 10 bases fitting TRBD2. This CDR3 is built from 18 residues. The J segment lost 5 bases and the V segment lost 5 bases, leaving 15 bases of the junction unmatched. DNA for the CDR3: TGTGCCAGCAGTCCCCTACTAGCGGGACCCCGTCGGGACAATGAGCAGTTCTTC. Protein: CASSPLLAGPRRDNEQFF.

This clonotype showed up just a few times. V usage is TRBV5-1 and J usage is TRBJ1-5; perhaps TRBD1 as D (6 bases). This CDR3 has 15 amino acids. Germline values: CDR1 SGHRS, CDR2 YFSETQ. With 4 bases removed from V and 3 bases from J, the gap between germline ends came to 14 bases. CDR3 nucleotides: TGCGCCAGCAGCAGACAACAGGGCAACAATCAGCCCCAGCATTTT. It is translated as CASSRQQGNNQPQHF.

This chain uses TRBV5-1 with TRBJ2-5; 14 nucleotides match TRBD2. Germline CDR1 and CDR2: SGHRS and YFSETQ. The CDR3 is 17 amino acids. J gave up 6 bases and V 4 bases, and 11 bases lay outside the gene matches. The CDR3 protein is CASSVGLAGGGPQTQYF. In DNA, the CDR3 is TGCGCCAGCAGCGTCGGACTAGCGGGAGGAGGCCCCCAGACCCAGTACTTC.

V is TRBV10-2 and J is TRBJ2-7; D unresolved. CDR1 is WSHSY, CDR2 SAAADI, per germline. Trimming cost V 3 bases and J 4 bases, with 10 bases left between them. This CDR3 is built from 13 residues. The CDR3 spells CASSDGNNYEQYF. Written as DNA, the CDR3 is TGCGCCAGCAGTGATGGCAACAATTACGAGCAGTACTTC.

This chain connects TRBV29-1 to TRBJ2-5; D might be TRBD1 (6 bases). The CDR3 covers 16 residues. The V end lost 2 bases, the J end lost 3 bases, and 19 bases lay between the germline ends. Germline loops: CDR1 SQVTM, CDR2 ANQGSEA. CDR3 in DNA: TGCAGCGTTGAATCGTATCAGGACAGCCAAAAAGAGACCCAGTACTTC. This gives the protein CSVESYQDSQKETQYF.

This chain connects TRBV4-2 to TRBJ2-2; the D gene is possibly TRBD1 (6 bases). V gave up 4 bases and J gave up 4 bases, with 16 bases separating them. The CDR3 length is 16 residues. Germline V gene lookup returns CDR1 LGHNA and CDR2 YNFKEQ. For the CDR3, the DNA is TGTGCCAGCAGCCTCTCTCAGGGGACGCTCACCGGGGAGCTGTTTTTT. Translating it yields CASSLSQGTLTGELFF.

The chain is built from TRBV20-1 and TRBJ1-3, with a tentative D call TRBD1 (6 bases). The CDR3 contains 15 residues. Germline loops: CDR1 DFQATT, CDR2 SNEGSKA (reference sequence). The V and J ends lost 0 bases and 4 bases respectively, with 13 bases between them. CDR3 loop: CSARDPGAAGNTIYF. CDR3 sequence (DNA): TGCAGTGCTAGAGACCCGGGGGCGGCCGGAAACACCATATATTTT.

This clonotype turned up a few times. The CDR3 protein is CASRPLAGGLNEQFF. The CDR3 nucleotides read TGTGCCAGCAGGCCCCTAGCGGGAGGGTTGAATGAGCAGTTCTTC. The chain links TRBV11-2 to TRBJ2-1; the match to TRBD2 covers 12 bases. Germline V gene sequence: CDR1 SGHAT, CDR2 FQNNGV. CDR3 length: 15 amino acids. Trimming took 6 bases from V and 7 from J; bases not matched to a gene: 7.

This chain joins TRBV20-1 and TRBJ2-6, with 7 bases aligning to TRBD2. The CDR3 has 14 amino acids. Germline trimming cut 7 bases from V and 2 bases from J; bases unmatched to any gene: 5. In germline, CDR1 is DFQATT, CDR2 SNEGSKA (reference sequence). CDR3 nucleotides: TGCAGTGTATTAGGGAGGGCTGGGGCCAACGTCCTGACTTTC. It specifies CSVLGRAGANVLTF.

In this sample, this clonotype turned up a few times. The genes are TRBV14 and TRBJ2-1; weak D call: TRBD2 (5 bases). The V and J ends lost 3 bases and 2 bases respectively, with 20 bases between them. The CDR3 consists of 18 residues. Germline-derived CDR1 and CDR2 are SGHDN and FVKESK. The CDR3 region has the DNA TGTGCCAGCAGCCAGTTTGTGTTGTGGGAGAACGCCTACAATGAGCAGTTCTTC. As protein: CASSQFVLWENAYNEQFF.

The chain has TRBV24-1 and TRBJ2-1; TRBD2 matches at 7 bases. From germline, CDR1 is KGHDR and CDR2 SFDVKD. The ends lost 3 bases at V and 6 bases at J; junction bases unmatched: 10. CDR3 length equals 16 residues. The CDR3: CATSDHPSGGRNEQFF. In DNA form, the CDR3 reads TGTGCCACCAGTGATCACCCTAGCGGAGGCCGCAATGAGCAGTTCTTC.